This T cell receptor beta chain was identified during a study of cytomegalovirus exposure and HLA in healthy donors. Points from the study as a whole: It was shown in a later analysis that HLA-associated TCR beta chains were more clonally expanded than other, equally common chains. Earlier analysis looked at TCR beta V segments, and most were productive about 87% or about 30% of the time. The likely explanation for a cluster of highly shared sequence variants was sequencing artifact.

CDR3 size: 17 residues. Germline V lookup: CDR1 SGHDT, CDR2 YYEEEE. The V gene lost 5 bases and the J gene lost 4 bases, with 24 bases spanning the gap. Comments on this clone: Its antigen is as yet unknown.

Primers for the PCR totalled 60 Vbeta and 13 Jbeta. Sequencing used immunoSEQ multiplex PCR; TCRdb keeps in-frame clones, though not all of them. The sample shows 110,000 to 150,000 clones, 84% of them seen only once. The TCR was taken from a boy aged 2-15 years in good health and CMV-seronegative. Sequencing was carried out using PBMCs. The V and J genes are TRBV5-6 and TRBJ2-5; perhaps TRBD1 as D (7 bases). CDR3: CASRTRRGPGGIETQYF. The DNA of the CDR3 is TGTGCCAGCAGAACCCGAAGGGGGCCAGGAGGGATAGAGACCCAGTACTTC.